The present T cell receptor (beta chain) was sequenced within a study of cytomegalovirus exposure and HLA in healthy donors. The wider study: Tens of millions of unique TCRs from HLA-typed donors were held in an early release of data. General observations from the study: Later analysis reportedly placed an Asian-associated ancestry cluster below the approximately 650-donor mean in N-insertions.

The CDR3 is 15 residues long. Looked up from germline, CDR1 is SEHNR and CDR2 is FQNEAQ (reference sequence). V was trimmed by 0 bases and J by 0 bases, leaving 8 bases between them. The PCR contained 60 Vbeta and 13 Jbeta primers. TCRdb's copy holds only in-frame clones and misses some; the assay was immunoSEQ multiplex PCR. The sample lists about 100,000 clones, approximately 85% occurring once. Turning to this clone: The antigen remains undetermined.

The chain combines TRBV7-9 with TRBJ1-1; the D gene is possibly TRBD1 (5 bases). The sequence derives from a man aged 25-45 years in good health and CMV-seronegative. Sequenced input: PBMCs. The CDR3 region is CASSLAWGLNTEAFF. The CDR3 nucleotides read TGTGCCAGCAGCTTAGCCTGGGGCCTGAACACTGAAGCTTTCTTT.